One sample yielded the 25 T cell receptor beta chains listed below, sequenced in a study of Ad26.COV2.S vaccination and SARS-CoV-2 variants. The assay was immunoSEQ multiplex PCR, and TCRdb's table has in-frame clones only and misses some. The sample contains roughly 500,000 clones, approximately 92% of which appear only once. Treatment: approximately 18 received Ad26.COV2.S at low or high dose, single or two shots; about 5 received placebo; per-sample allocation not given. Each sample was drawn 63 days after the first injection (of vaccine or placebo). The sample in question was peripheral blood, obtained in a trial of Ad26.COV2.S vaccine versus placebo. The receptor set was obtained from a person aged 18-65 years who received the Ad26.COV2.S COVID-19 vaccine or a placebo.

The chain couples TRBV9 to TRBJ1-6; 8 positions match TRBD1. The CDR3 runs to 15 residues. From germline, CDR1 is SGDLS and CDR2 YYNGEE. V dropped 3 bases and J dropped 10; count of bases not matched to a gene: 9. CDR3 sequence (DNA): TGTGCCAGCAGCGGACAGGGGCGGGGGTACTCACCCCTCCACTTT. It is translated as CASSGQGRGYSPLHF.

The chain combines TRBV18 with TRBJ2-3; 7 nucleotides line up with TRBD2. Germline V gene data show CDR1 as KGHSH and CDR2 as LQKENI. J lost 2 bases, V lost 11 bases, and 10 bases had no gene match. The CDR3 has 14 amino acids. CDR3 loop: CASDRREPTDTQYF. DNA for the CDR3: TGTGCCTCGGACCGGCGGGAGCCCACAGATACGCAGTATTTT.

V usage is TRBV2 and J usage is TRBJ2-1; 9 nucleotides line up with TRBD2. In germline, CDR1 is SNHLY, CDR2 FYNNEI. V gave up 1 base and J gave up 6 bases; unmatched junction bases: 4. This CDR3 has 15 amino acids. DNA of the CDR3: TGTGCCAGCAGTGAAGGCGGGGGGGCGGCCAATGAGCAGTTCTTC. Protein product: CASSEGGGAANEQFF.

The chain uses TRBV20-1 and TRBJ2-7; D gene uncertain. V was trimmed by 2 bases and J by 7 bases, leaving 9 bases between them. The CDR3 extends over 11 amino acids. The germline V gene encodes CDR1 DFQATT and CDR2 SNEGSKA (reference sequence). CDR3 sequence reads: CSARYGSEQYF. CDR3 coding DNA: TGCAGTGCTAGATACGGTTCGGAGCAGTACTTC.

This clone was recorded once. The chain links TRBV5-1 to TRBJ2-7; possible D gene TRBD1, 5 bases. The CDR3 consists of 16 residues. From germline, CDR1 is SGHRS and CDR2 YFSETQ. Trimming left V 1 base short and J 4 bases short, with 18 bases between. The CDR3 region has the DNA TGCGCCAGCAGCTTGTTAGTGGCAGGCCCAGGGTACGAGCAGTACTTC. Translating gives CASSLLVAGPGYEQYF. Full variable domain (rest looked up from reference TRBV5-1 and TRBJ2-7): KAGVTQTPRYLIKTRGQQVTLSCSPISGHRSVSWYQQTPGQGLQFLFEYFSETQRNKGNFPGRFSGRQFSNSRSEMNVSTLELGDSALYLCASSLLVAGPGYEQYFGPGTRLTVT.

V usage is TRBV15 and J usage is TRBJ2-2, with D possibly TRBD1 on 6 matching bases. Between the trimmed V and J ends, which lost 0 bases and 3 bases, there was a span of 11 bases. CDR1 LNHNV and CDR2 YYDKDF come from the germline V gene (reference sequence). This CDR3 region has 16 residues. CDR3 nucleotides: TGTGCCACCAGCAGAGACAGGGGTTCCTACACCGGGGAGCTGTTTTTT. Protein sequence: CATSRDRGSYTGELFF.

The J gene is TRBJ1-2, the V gene TRBV30, with D perhaps TRBD1 (5 bases). The CDR3 spans 13 residues. With 4 bases removed from V and 3 bases from J, the gap between germline ends came to 12 bases. Germline V gene sequence: CDR1 GTSNPN, CDR2 SVGIG (reference sequence). The CDR3 reads CAWTMGDDYGYTF. The CDR3 bases are TGTGCCTGGACGATGGGGGATGACTATGGCTACACCTTC.

The chain couples TRBV29-1 to TRBJ2-2; TRBD2 matches 7 bases. Trimming at V came to 6 bases and at J to 0 bases, leaving 7 bases not matched to a gene. The germline V gene encodes CDR1 SQVTM and CDR2 ANQGSEA. This CDR3 spans 15 amino acids. The CDR3 sequence: CSVKLGLPNTGELFF. The CDR3 nucleotides are TGCAGCGTGAAACTGGGACTACCGAACACCGGGGAGCTGTTTTTT.

The chain is built from TRBV7-9 and TRBJ1-6; TRBD1 matches at 8 bases. CDR3 length: 19 residues. CDR1 and CDR2 (germline): SEHNR, FQNEAQ (reference sequence). The J segment lost 4 bases and the V segment lost 2 bases, leaving 13 bases of the junction unmatched. The CDR3 DNA reads as TGTGCCAGCAGCTTATGGGGCTCGGGACAGGACATTTATAATTCACCCCTCCACTTT. It is translated as CASSLWGSGQDIYNSPLHF.

V and J are TRBV4-2 and TRBJ1-4; D gene unclear. Trimming stripped 4 bases from V and 4 bases from J, with 10 bases between. Germline-derived CDR1 and CDR2 are LGHNA and YNFKEQ. CDR3 length: 14 amino acids. The CDR3 loop reads CASSPSGGNEKLFF. CDR3 coding DNA: TGTGCCAGCAGCCCGTCGGGCGGTAATGAAAAACTGTTTTTT.

The V gene is TRBV12-3 or TRBV12-4, the J gene TRBJ1-6; D perhaps matches TRBD1 (6 bases). V was trimmed by 4 bases and J by 10 bases, leaving 8 bases between them. The CDR3 loop spans 12 amino acids. The CDR3 sequence is CASSSGGSPLHF. In DNA, the CDR3 is TGTGCCAGCAGTTCCGGGGGCTCACCCCTCCACTTT.

The chain employs TRBV28 and TRBJ2-1; 7 bases are a match to TRBD2. Trimming took 7 bases from V and 9 from J; bases not matched to a gene: 18. This CDR3 spans 16 amino acids. CDR1 and CDR2 (germline): MDHEN, SYDVKM. The CDR3 DNA is TGTGCCAGCACCTCCTGGGGGGGACTGGCTACAACTGAGCAGTTCTTC. Its protein is CASTSWGGLATTEQFF.

The rearrangement links TRBV21-1 to TRBJ2-1; the DNA was not used to check the table's D call, TRBD2. TRBV21-1 is listed as a pseudogene. This CDR3 has 17 amino acids. The CDR3 reads CATIAERGGRKVHEQFF. In DNA form, the CDR3 reads TGTGCCACCATAGCCGAGCGGGGGGGCCGCAAGGTCCATGAGCAGTTCTTC.

This clone came up once. J is TRBJ1-2 and V is TRBV19; perhaps TRBD1 as D (5 bases). The CDR3 consists of 16 residues. Trimming cost V 3 bases and J 3 bases, with 17 bases left between them. Per germline, CDR1 LNHDA and CDR2 SQIVND (reference sequence). Here the CDR3 reads CASSMMFGAQDYGYTF. The CDR3 DNA sequence: TGTGCCAGTAGTATGATGTTTGGGGCGCAAGACTATGGCTACACCTTC.

This chain joins TRBV2 and TRBJ1-3; D is undetermined. V lost 8 bases to trimming and J lost 0 bases, with 17 bases between them. Germline V gene lookup returns CDR1 SNHLY and CDR2 FYNNEI. The CDR3 has 16 amino acids. CDR3 bases: TGTGCCAGCCTAAGGTCCCAGGACTACTCTGGAAACACCATATATTTT. It codes for CASLRSQDYSGNTIYF.

The genes are TRBV5-1 and TRBJ1-2; TRBD1 is a possible D gene (6 bases). V was clipped by 0 bases and J by 2 bases, with 14 bases between them. Germline CDR1 is SGHRS and CDR2 is YFSETQ. The CDR3 is made up of 16 amino acids. DNA for the CDR3: TGCGCCAGCAGCTTGGCCGACCACGGGGGCAACTATGGCTACACCTTC. This translates into CASSLADHGGNYGYTF.

The chain joins TRBV19 to TRBJ1-2; D remains ambiguous. Germline V CDR1 and CDR2: LNHDA, SQIVND (reference sequence). Trimming took off 4 bases at V and 7 bases at J, with 13 bases between the two ends. The CDR3 runs to 13 residues. The CDR3 protein is CASSTLRASGYTF. The CDR3 DNA follows: TGTGCCAGTAGTACGCTCCGGGCCAGTGGCTACACCTTC. The whole variable domain, remainder taken from reference TRBV19 and TRBJ1-2, is DGGITQSPKYLFRKEGQNVTLSCEQNLNHDAMYWYRQDPGQGLRLIYYSQIVNDFQKGDIAEGYSVSREKKESFPLTVTSAQKNPTAFYLCASSTLRASGYTFGSGTRLTVV.

The V gene is TRBV5-4, the J gene TRBJ1-2; a possible D gene is TRBD1 (5 bases). V was trimmed by 4 bases and J by 8 bases, leaving 18 bases between them. The CDR3 consists of 14 residues. Germline loops: CDR1 SGHNT, CDR2 YYREEE (reference sequence). The CDR3 sequence is CASSRAGGRGGYTF. In nucleotides, the CDR3 is TGTGCCAGCAGCCGGGCGGGGGGAAGAGGCGGCTACACCTTC.

The rearrangement uses TRBV9 and TRBJ1-2; tentatively, D is TRBD1 (6 bases). The CDR3 sequence is 16 residues long. The V end lost 4 bases, the J end lost 2 bases, and 18 bases lay between the germline ends. The germline V gene encodes CDR1 SGDLS and CDR2 YYNGEE. The CDR3 sequence: CASSPDWGGQNYGYTF. The CDR3 coding sequence is TGTGCCAGCAGCCCCGACTGGGGGGGGCAGAACTATGGCTACACCTTC.

Note on this clone: Other DNA sequences in this sample translate to the same CDR3. V is TRBV18 and J is TRBJ2-5; D is ambiguous. Germline CDR1 is KGHSH and CDR2 is LQKENI. V lost 1 base to trimming and J lost 3 bases, with 3 bases between them. This CDR3 is 12 amino acids long. The chain's CDR3 is CASSPREETQYF. The CDR3 coding sequence is TGTGCCAGCTCACCACGGGAAGAGACCCAGTACTTC.

The chain joins TRBV9 to TRBJ2-3, with TRBD2 matching 9 bases. V shed 0 bases, J shed 2 bases, and the junction held 16 bases outside the gene matches. Germline CDR1 and CDR2: SGDLS and YYNGEE. The CDR3 extends over 20 amino acids. CDR3 coding DNA: TGTGCCAGCAGCGTAGAAGCCTCGGGGCGAGCGGGGGGACTCACAGATACGCAGTATTTT. It translates to CASSVEASGRAGGLTDTQYF.

The chain uses TRBV4-1 and TRBJ2-2, with D possibly being TRBD1 (6 bases). Germline V gene sequence: CDR1 MGHRA, CDR2 YSYEKL. The CDR3 has 16 residues. The ends were cut back, 4 bases at V and 7 bases at J, with 19 bases in the middle. CDR3 region: CASSLRREGEGGELFF. The DNA of the CDR3 is TGCGCCAGCAGCCTCAGGCGCGAGGGGGAAGGCGGGGAGCTGTTTTTT.

The chain joins TRBV9 to TRBJ2-3; tentative D call: TRBD2 (5 bases). The germline V gene has CDR1 SGDLS and CDR2 YYNGEE. Trimming pared 0 bases from V and 0 bases from J, leaving 11 bases between. The CDR3 extends over 16 amino acids. For the CDR3, the DNA is TGTGCCAGCAGCGTAGAATGGAGGAAGAGCACAGATACGCAGTATTTT. As protein: CASSVEWRKSTDTQYF.

This chain joins TRBV21-1 and TRBJ1-4. TRBV21-1 is a documented pseudogene. This CDR3 spans 14 amino acids. The CDR3 sequence is CASSKGGRNEKLFF. Written as DNA, the CDR3 is TGTGCCAGCAGCAAAGGGGGACGCAATGAAAAACTGTTTTTT.

The chain joins TRBV18 to TRBJ2-7; D is undetermined. Germline V CDR1 and CDR2: KGHSH, LQKENI. The V and J ends lost 3 bases and 2 bases respectively, with 14 bases between them. This CDR3 is 15 amino acids long. Here the CDR3 reads CASSPRIPIPYEQYV. In DNA, the CDR3 is TGTGCCAGCTCACCCCGGATACCTATACCCTACGAGCAGTACGTC.